This T cell receptor beta chain was identified during a study of T cell changes during pregnancy in multiple sclerosis. V shed 5 bases and J 8 bases; nucleotides not matched to a gene: 11. Germline V gene sequence: CDR1 SEHNR, CDR2 FQNEAQ (reference sequence). The CDR3 is 15 residues long. The protocol was immunoSEQ multiplex PCR, while the TCRdb copy is restricted to in-frame clones and leaves out a portion. The table lists around 68,000 clones, 75% to 95% of them singletons, with around 1.6% in the top ten. The chain joins TRBV7-9 to TRBJ2-2; 7 bases line up with TRBD1. The source was peripheral blood, collected in the third trimester of pregnancy. The source of this sequence is a female donor with multiple sclerosis, enrolled in a pregnancy study. The CDR3 here is CASSPSDRVRGELFF. CDR3 DNA: TGTGCCAGCAGCCCATCTGACAGGGTTCGGGGGGAGCTGTTTTTT.